Reported below is one TCR beta chain. Some clones are missing from TCRdb's copy, which holds only in-frame ones; the method was immunoSEQ multiplex PCR. The repertoire has around 80,000 clones, more than 95% of them found once; the top ten carry about 0.15%. This entry is derived from a study of technical replicates of blood from a few donors. The sequenced sample consisted of T cells isolated from PBMCs. The TCR originated in a human donor in good health.

CDR3 DNA sequence: TGTGCCAGCAGCTTAGGTAGTCAGGGTCGAGAAAAACTGTTTTTT. Its translation is CASSLGSQGREKLFF. This rearrangement joins TRBV7-9 to TRBJ1-4, with TRBD1 as a possible D gene (5 bases). This CDR3 spans 15 amino acids. Trimming pared 1 base from V and 8 bases from J, leaving 14 bases between. Germline CDR1 reads SEHNR; CDR2 reads FQNEAQ (reference sequence).